This T cell receptor (beta chain) derives from a study of blood T cell repertoires in COVID-19. Whole-study context: Sites across the United States, Italy and Spain contributed samples from acute and convalescent COVID-19. Sources were T cells, B-cell-depleted T cells, or PBMCs; the material itself was cDNA or gDNA.

The CDR3 is 15 residues long. The germline gives CDR1 LGHDT, CDR2 YNNKEL (reference sequence). The V end was cut by 2 bases, the J end by 6 bases, with 11 bases between. Source study methods: Counts of nucleated cells, estimated from reference gene primer amplification, were obtained. Assay used: immunoSEQ multiplex PCR; TCRdb lists only in-frame clones, some missing. The V and J calls and clone size were taken over from that table, and D and trimming were inferred from the DNA. Here the sample spans approximately 140,000 clones, about four fifths being singletons. The genes are TRBV3-1 (or the pseudogene TRBV3-2) and TRBJ1-6, with D possibly TRBD1 on 6 matching bases. Specimen: peripheral blood. The origin of this receptor is a man between 60 and 70 years old with acute or convalescent COVID-19. This chain's CDR3 is CASSQLTGPNSPLHF. The CDR3 DNA reads as TGTGCCAGCAGCCAACTCACAGGGCCTAATTCACCCCTCCACTTT.